This T cell receptor (beta chain) was profiled in a study of T-cell memory formation after mild COVID-19. Study outcomes and limitations: Contracting CD4+ clones lay largely in CM and EM, with CD8+ ones residing in EMRA.

This clonotype has just a few counts. What it binds is unknown. The length of the CDR3 is 14 residues. The V gene lost 5 bases and the J gene lost 8 bases, with 15 bases spanning the gap. Each CDR3 protein is one row after TCRdb ran MiXCR on the 5' RACE reads. Of about 180,000 distinct CDR3 sequences listed, 16% are singletons. The clonotype originates from an adult woman who had mild COVID-19 (a few samples of this study predate the infection). Cell type and time point are not known. The specimen sequenced was PBMCs or a T cell subset sorted from them (not recorded which). V is TRBV12-3 or TRBV12-4 and J is TRBJ1-4; TRBD1 might be the D (6 bases). CDR3 sequence reads: CASSQNLGQEKLFF. The CDR3 DNA sequence: TGTGCCAGCAGTCAAAACCTCGGACAGGAAAAACTGTTTTTT.